The next 26 T cell receptor beta chains were all read from a single sample in a study of blood T cell repertoires in COVID-19. The method was immunoSEQ multiplex PCR; TCRdb's version includes in-frame clones alone and lacks a portion of them. The table includes fewer than 350,000 clones, about 89% detected once. Source material: PBMCs or T cells enriched from blood (not recorded which). The source is a man in his 60s who had recovered from COVID-19.

J is TRBJ2-5 and V is TRBV14, with D perhaps matching TRBD2 (6 bases). The CDR3 runs to 15 residues. Trimming stripped 1 base from V and 6 bases from J, with 15 bases between. CDR1 and CDR2 (germline): SGHDN, FVKESK. In DNA, the CDR3 is TGTGCCAGCAGCCAAGTGGGCGCGGGGTTGAAGACCCAGTACTTC. Amino acids: CASSQVGAGLKTQYF.

The rearrangement uses TRBV29-1 and TRBJ1-2; 9 positions match TRBD1. This CDR3 contains 12 residues. The V and J ends lost 7 bases and 6 bases, in that order; junction bases with no gene match: 6. Germline CDR1 reads SQVTM; CDR2 reads ANQGSEA. The CDR3 DNA sequence: TGCAGCGCAAAGAGGACAGGGGATGGCTACACCTTC. The encoded protein is CSAKRTGDGYTF. Looking up the rest from reference TRBV29-1 and TRBJ1-2 gives the full variable domain: SAVISQKPSRDICQRGTSLTIQCQVDSQVTMMFWYRQQPGQSLTLIATANQGSEATYESGFVIDKFPISRPNLTFSTLTVSNMSPEDSSIYLCSAKRTGDGYTFGSGTRLTVV.

The chain carries TRBV5-4 and TRBJ2-2, with D maybe TRBD2 (6 bases). CDR3 size: 15 residues. CDR1 and CDR2 (germline): SGHNT, YYREEE (reference sequence). Between the trimmed V and J ends, which lost 4 bases and 1 base, there was a span of 11 bases. In DNA, the CDR3 is TGTGCCAGCAGCCACACTAGCCAGAACACCGGGGAGCTGTTTTTT. Translating it yields CASSHTSQNTGELFF.

The rearrangement uses TRBV6-5 and TRBJ2-1; a weak D match, TRBD2 (6 bases). Trimming took 4 bases from V and 7 from J, leaving 17 bases between them. The CDR3 length is 15 residues. Germline CDR1 is MNHEY and CDR2 is SVGAGI. For the CDR3, the DNA is TGTGCCAGCAGTTTGGCCCCGGGACTTTTTAATGAGCAGTTCTTC. This codes for CASSLAPGLFNEQFF.

The chain has TRBV2 and TRBJ1-1, with 7 bases that match TRBD1. Germline loops: CDR1 SNHLY, CDR2 FYNNEI. Losses at the gene ends were 6 bases for V and 4 bases for J; bases not matched to a gene: 14. This CDR3 has 16 amino acids. The CDR3 sequence is CASRREQGRISTEAFF. The DNA for the CDR3 is TGTGCCAGCAGAAGAGAACAGGGGAGGATATCCACTGAAGCTTTCTTT.

CDR3 DNA: TGTGCCAGCAGTGAATATACAGGGGGGGGCTATGGCTACACCTTC. Protein sequence: CASSEYTGGGYGYTF. This chain links TRBV25-1 with TRBJ1-2; TRBD1 matches 8 bases. J lost 4 bases, V lost 0 bases, and 4 bases had no gene match. CDR3 size: 15 residues. Germline CDR1 MGHDK, CDR2 SYGVNS.

The genes are TRBV4-2 and TRBJ2-7; the D is unclear. Germline lookup yields CDR1 LGHNA and CDR2 YNFKEQ. This CDR3 has 16 residues. Trimming stripped 0 bases from V and 2 bases from J, with 14 bases between. The DNA of the CDR3 is TGTGCCAGCAGCCAAGAGGTCCTCGCCTCTACCTACGAGCAGTACTTC. It encodes CASSQEVLASTYEQYF.

This clone came up once. V usage is TRBV5-4 and J usage is TRBJ1-1, with 7 bases that match TRBD1. CDR3 length: 15 residues. The J segment lost 4 bases and the V segment lost 0 bases, leaving 6 bases of the junction unmatched. CDR1 SGHNT and CDR2 YYREEE come from the germline V gene (reference sequence). The CDR3 region is CASSLAGGSGTEAFF. As DNA, the CDR3 is TGTGCCAGCAGCTTGGCAGGGGGGTCGGGCACTGAAGCTTTCTTT. Looking up the rest from reference TRBV5-4 and TRBJ1-1 gives the full variable domain: ETGVTQSPTHLIKTRGQQVTLRCSSQSGHNTVSWYQQALGQGPQFIFQYYREEENGRGNFPPRFSGLQFPNYSSELNVNALELDDSALYLCASSLAGGSGTEAFFGQGTRLTVV.

This clone has a single count. The chain combines TRBV5-4 with TRBJ1-1; D perhaps matches TRBD1 (6 bases). CDR3 length: 16 residues. V lost 0 bases and J 2 bases, leaving 14 bases between the germline ends. Germline V lookup: CDR1 SGHNT, CDR2 YYREEE (reference sequence). CDR3 DNA sequence: TGTGCCAGCAGCTTGGCTCCAGGGGCAGTCAACACTGAAGCTTTCTTT. Protein: CASSLAPGAVNTEAFF. The entire variable domain, with the rest obtained from reference TRBV5-4 and TRBJ1-1, is as follows: ETGVTQSPTHLIKTRGQQVTLRCSSQSGHNTVSWYQQALGQGPQFIFQYYREEENGRGNFPPRFSGLQFPNYSSELNVNALELDDSALYLCASSLAPGAVNTEAFFGQGTRLTVV.

The CDR3 protein is CASSFGGSTNEKLFF. CDR3 DNA: TGTGCCAGCAGCTTTGGAGGGTCAACTAATGAAAAACTGTTTTTT. The V call is TRBV5-4, the J call TRBJ1-4; D not certain. The CDR3 extends over 15 amino acids. Germline V gives CDR1 SGHNT, CDR2 YYREEE (reference sequence). The V and J ends lost 2 bases and 0 bases respectively, with 8 bases between them. Complete variable domain (other parts from reference TRBV5-4 and TRBJ1-4): ETGVTQSPTHLIKTRGQQVTLRCSSQSGHNTVSWYQQALGQGPQFIFQYYREEENGRGNFPPRFSGLQFPNYSSELNVNALELDDSALYLCASSFGGSTNEKLFFGSGTQLSVL.

The chain combines TRBV5-8 with TRBJ1-1; no firm D call. V was trimmed by 4 bases and J by 6 bases, leaving 13 bases between them. Germline-derived CDR1 and CDR2 are SGHTS and YDEGEE. CDR3 length equals 13 residues. CDR3 loop: CASSPSILAEAFF. For the CDR3, the DNA is TGTGCCAGCAGCCCCTCAATACTCGCTGAAGCTTTCTTT.

V and J are TRBV11-3 and TRBJ2-2, with D unresolved. The V end was cut by 5 bases, the J end by 8 bases, with 9 bases between. Germline assignment: CDR1 SGHNT and CDR2 YENEEA. The CDR3 covers 12 residues. Here the CDR3 DNA reads TGTGCCAGCAGCATGAAAGCTGGGGAGCTGTTTTTT. This sequence encodes CASSMKAGELFF.

The chain uses TRBV27 and TRBJ1-6, with D possibly matching TRBD1 (5 bases). V gave up 1 base and J gave up 6 bases, with 16 bases separating them. The germline V gene has CDR1 MNHEY and CDR2 SMNVEV (reference sequence). The CDR3 runs to 17 residues. DNA for the CDR3: TGTGCCAGCAGTTTATGGCAGCGGGGGTCGGGTAATTCACCCCTCCACTTT. Its translation: CASSLWQRGSGNSPLHF.

This rearrangement joins TRBV12-3 or TRBV12-4 to TRBJ2-1; TRBD1 matches at 8 bases. V lost 1 base to trimming and J lost 10 bases; unmatched junction nucleotides: 3. The CDR3 covers 13 residues. CDR3 residues: CASSLGDRREQFF. In DNA form, the CDR3 reads TGTGCCAGCAGTTTAGGGGACAGGCGAGAGCAGTTCTTC.

The chain carries TRBV19 and TRBJ2-7, with D hard to call. Germline V CDR1 and CDR2: LNHDA, SQIVND (reference sequence). The CDR3 runs 17 residues. V shed 1 base and J shed 0 bases, with 16 bases lying between them. CDR3 sequence: CASSIAKCQRYSYEQYF. CDR3 bases: TGTGCCAGTAGTATAGCAAAGTGTCAGCGTTACTCCTACGAGCAGTACTTC.

This rearrangement joins TRBV5-1 to TRBJ2-1; tentatively, D is TRBD2 (6 bases). The CDR3 covers 14 residues. V lost 4 bases and J lost 3, with 11 bases in between. Germline-derived CDR1 and CDR2 are SGHRS and YFSETQ. The CDR3: CASSPLADYNEQFF. As DNA, the CDR3 is TGCGCCAGCAGCCCATTAGCGGACTACAATGAGCAGTTCTTC.

The chain carries TRBV6-2 or TRBV6-3 and TRBJ2-1; D is ambiguous. The CDR3 contains 12 residues. With 2 bases removed from V and 8 bases from J, the gap between germline ends came to 7 bases. Germline-derived CDR1 and CDR2 are MNHEY and SVGEGT. CDR3 coding DNA: TGTGCCAGCAGTTACCCCTCCCATGAGCAGTTCTTC. Its protein is CASSYPSHEQFF.

V gene TRBV3-1 (or the pseudogene TRBV3-2) combines with J gene TRBJ2-2; TRBD1 agrees at 9 bases. Germline CDR1 LGHDT, CDR2 YNNKEL (reference sequence). The V gene end was trimmed by 1 base and the J gene end by 1 base; junction bases not matched to a gene: 4. This CDR3 has 17 residues. The CDR3 reads CASSQGWGQGNTGELFF. Here the CDR3 DNA reads TGTGCCAGCAGCCAAGGGTGGGGACAGGGGAACACCGGGGAGCTGTTTTTT.

In its sample, this clone was seen once. The chain carries TRBV9 and TRBJ2-3; the D gene is possibly TRBD1 (6 bases). In germline, CDR1 is SGDLS, CDR2 YYNGEE. Trimming took off 0 bases at V and 4 bases at J, with 9 bases between the two ends. The CDR3 is 14 residues long. DNA for the CDR3: TGTGCCAGCAGCGTAGCGACAGGACCAGATACGCAGTATTTT. This encodes CASSVATGPDTQYF.

The chain has TRBV14 and TRBJ1-4; 8 bases fit TRBD1. From germline, CDR1 is SGHDN and CDR2 FVKESK. The J segment lost 12 bases and the V segment lost 5 bases, leaving 5 bases of the junction unmatched. CDR3 size: 12 residues. The CDR3 spells CASSGQGFELFF. The CDR3 region has the DNA TGTGCCAGCAGCGGACAGGGATTCGAACTGTTTTTT.

The V call is TRBV28, the J call TRBJ1-5; TRBD1 agrees at 8 bases. The CDR3 runs 14 residues. V shed 3 bases, J shed 5 bases, and the junction held 3 bases outside the gene matches. Germline V gene lookup returns CDR1 MDHEN and CDR2 SYDVKM. The CDR3 DNA reads TGTGCCAGCAGTTTGTACAGGGGGTATCAGCCCCAGCATTTT. Translating it yields CASSLYRGYQPQHF.

V is TRBV28 and J is TRBJ1-2, with D maybe TRBD1 (6 bases). The CDR3 has 13 amino acids. With 7 bases removed from V and 5 bases from J, the gap between germline ends came to 14 bases. From germline, CDR1 is MDHEN and CDR2 SYDVKM. DNA of the CDR3: TGTGCCAGCAAAGTCGGGGGGCAATATGGCTACACCTTC. As protein: CASKVGGQYGYTF.

This chain links TRBV5-5 with TRBJ2-7; 8 positions agree with TRBD1. Germline lookup yields CDR1 SGHKS and CDR2 YYEKEE (reference sequence). The CDR3 sequence is 15 residues long. V trimming: 4 bases; J trimming: 9 bases; junction bases outside the gene matches: 15. This CDR3 reads CASSPSGGLMVGQYF. The CDR3, as DNA: TGTGCCAGCAGCCCATCAGGGGGCTTGATGGTTGGGCAGTACTTC. Based on the CDR3 plus reference TRBV5-5 and TRBJ2-7, the full variable domain is DAGVTQSPTHLIKTRGQQVTLRCSPISGHKSVSWYQQVLGQGPQFIFQYYEKEERGRGNFPDRFSARQFPNYSSELNVNALLLGDSALYLCASSPSGGLMVGQYFGPGTRLTVT.

This clone was seen a few times. The V call is TRBV29-1, the J call TRBJ1-3; D is ambiguous. Germline V gene sequence: CDR1 SQVTM, CDR2 ANQGSEA. This CDR3 has 14 residues. The CDR3 DNA reads TGCAGTGCCCGCCCGGGGAGCTCTGGAAACACCATATATTTT. Protein sequence: CSARPGSSGNTIYF. The full variable domain, with the rest looked up from reference TRBV29-1 and TRBJ1-3, is SAVISQKPSRDICQRGTSLTIQCQVDSQVTMMFWYRQQPGQSLTLIATANQGSEATYESGFVIDKFPISRPNLTFSTLTVSNMSPEDSSIYLCSARPGSSGNTIYFGEGSWLTVV.

The chain couples TRBV23-1 to TRBJ2-7; the match to TRBD1 covers 10 bases. TRBV23-1 is identified as an open reading frame with a role that is uncertain. V shed 6 bases, J shed 2 bases, and the junction held 13 bases outside the gene matches. This CDR3 region has 17 residues. CDR3 sequence: CASRYNSPGQGAYEQYF. The DNA of the CDR3 is TGCGCCAGCAGATACAACTCACCCGGACAGGGGGCCTACGAGCAGTACTTC.

CDR3 in amino acids: CARSTRDRNSGANVLTF. CDR3 bases: TGTGCCAGAAGCACCCGGGACAGGAACTCTGGGGCCAACGTCCTGACTTTC. The V gene is TRBV5-3, the J gene TRBJ2-6, with 8 bases identical to TRBD1. TRBV5-3 is identified as an open reading frame with a role that is uncertain. Trimming at V came to 4 bases and at J to 0 bases, leaving 6 bases not matched to a gene. CDR3 length: 17 residues.